Listed below are T cell receptor beta chains from one sample, sequenced in a study of blood T cell repertoires in COVID-19. The data were produced by immunoSEQ multiplex PCR, yet TCRdb's version contains in-frame clones alone and is incomplete. This table holds about 270,000 clones, 88% found once. Sequenced sample: PBMCs or T cells enriched from blood (not recorded which). Receptors originate from a woman aged 45-59 years who had recovered from COVID-19. CDR3s include the opening cysteine and the closing phenylalanine or tryptophan. D genes are given only for firm matches. Size is stated for part of the rows, as once, few or many counts, or as a class when the clone is expanded.

d_call,clone_size,v_call,j_call,cdr3_nt,cdr3_aa
TRBD1,-,TRBV6-5,TRBJ1-1,TGTGCCAGCAGCACAGGGGGTGGTGAAGCTTTCTTT,CASSTGGGEAFF
-,-,TRBV6-5,TRBJ1-1,TGTGCCAGCAGTTACTCCCGACATTTCACTGAAGCTTTCTTT,CASSYSRHFTEAFF
-,-,TRBV7-3,TRBJ2-7,TGTGCCAGCAGCTTAACGGGGACGGGGGTCGAGCAGTACTTC,CASSLTGTGVEQYF
TRBD1,-,TRBV19,TRBJ1-2,TGTGCCAGTAATCTCCCCTCGGGGACAGGCTATGGCTACACCTTC,CASNLPSGTGYGYTF
-,-,TRBV28,TRBJ1-6,TGTGCCAGCAGTTTCCCGTATAATTCACCCCTCCACTTT,CASSFPYNSPLHF
-,-,TRBV2,TRBJ2-3,TGTGCCAGCAGTTTCATGACGGCGACAGCTAGCACAGATACGCAGTATTTT,CASSFMTATASTDTQYF
TRBD2,-,TRBV5-8,TRBJ2-3,TGTGCCAGCAGTCTGGGGACTAGCGGCCAGAATACGCAGTATTTT,CASSLGTSGQNTQYF
-,-,TRBV2,TRBJ2-6,TGTGCCAGCAGGACAGGATCGGGGGCCAACGTCCTGACTTTC,CASRTGSGANVLTF
TRBD1,-,TRBV4-1,TRBJ1-5,TGCGCCAGCAGCCCAGAAGGGACAGCAGCGATCGTGCCCCAGCATTTT,CASSPEGTAAIVPQHF
TRBD1,-,TRBV9,TRBJ1-1,TGTGCCAGCAGCGTATTCCCAGGGGGCGGGACTGAAGCTTTCTTT,CASSVFPGGGTEAFF
TRBD1,-,TRBV6-5,TRBJ2-1,TGTGCCAGCACAGGGGGCGTCAGGAATGAGCAGTTCTTC,CASTGGVRNEQFF
-,-,TRBV7-2,TRBJ1-2,TGTGCCAGCAGCCCCGGACAGTCTAACTATGGCTACACCTTC,CASSPGQSNYGYTF
-,-,TRBV6-2/TRBV6-3,TRBJ1-2,TGTGCCAGCAGTTTCGACTATGGCTACACCTTC,CASSFDYGYTF
-,-,TRBV19,TRBJ1-1,TGTGCCAGTATAACAGAGATGAACACTGAAGCTTTCTTT,CASITEMNTEAFF
-,-,TRBV28,TRBJ2-2,TGTGCCAGCAGTTTAAGGCAGGGGAACACCGGGGAGCTGTTTTTT,CASSLRQGNTGELFF
-,-,TRBV27,TRBJ1-1,TGTGCCAGCAGCAAAAGACAGCCTCCTGAAGCTTTCTTT,CASSKRQPPEAFF
TRBD1,few,TRBV3-1/TRBV3-2,TRBJ2-7,TGTGCCAGCAGCCAAGAACGAAGGACAGGGAAAAATCCCTACGAGCAGTACTTC,CASSQERRTGKNPYEQYF
TRBD2,once,TRBV30,TRBJ2-3,TGTGCCTGGAGTGTCGGGACTAGCGGCGCCGATACGCAGTATTTT,CAWSVGTSGADTQYF
TRBD2,-,TRBV7-8,TRBJ2-2,TGTGCCAGCAGCTTATCACTGACTAGCGCGAACACCGGGGAGCTGTTTTTT,CASSLSLTSANTGELFF
TRBD1,-,TRBV6-5,TRBJ2-3,TGTGCCAGCAGCGGACAGGGGACTAGCACAGATACGCAGTATTTT,CASSGQGTSTDTQYF
TRBD1,-,TRBV28,TRBJ1-2,TGTGCCAGCAGCCGAGACAGGGTAGGTGGCTACACCTTC,CASSRDRVGGYTF
-,-,TRBV28,TRBJ1-2,TGTGCCAGCAGTTTGGACCGGGACAACCTAAACTATGGCTACACCTTC,CASSLDRDNLNYGYTF
-,-,TRBV3-1/TRBV3-2,TRBJ1-1,TGTGCCAGCAGCCAGGGGGGTACTGAAGCTTTCTTT,CASSQGGTEAFF
TRBD2,-,TRBV11-3,TRBJ2-3,TGTGCCAGCAGCTTCCGTCTAGCGGGAACAGATACGCAGTATTTT,CASSFRLAGTDTQYF
-,-,TRBV6-2/TRBV6-3,TRBJ1-5,TGTGCCAGCAGTTCTCTCACAGAGAATCAGCCCCAGCATTTT,CASSSLTENQPQHF
TRBD2,-,TRBV28,TRBJ2-5,TGTGCCAGCAGTTCCTGGACGGGACTACAAGAGACCCAGTACTTC,CASSSWTGLQETQYF
TRBD1,-,TRBV5-1,TRBJ2-7,TGCGCCAGCAGCTACACAGGGGGTCTGTACGAGCAGTACTTC,CASSYTGGLYEQYF
-,-,TRBV10-2,TRBJ2-5,TGCGCCAGCAGTGAGGCAGGACTCGGGGAGACCCAGTACTTC,CASSEAGLGETQYF
TRBD1,few,TRBV19,TRBJ1-1,TGTGCCAGTAGTTCAAGGGGAGACAGGGGTGGTGTGAACACTGAAGCTTTCTTT,CASSSRGDRGGVNTEAFF
-,-,TRBV7-3,TRBJ2-2,TGTGCCAGCAGCTTAACGAGGAAGTCTTCGGGCACCGGGGAGCTGTTTTTT,CASSLTRKSSGTGELFF
-,-,TRBV30,TRBJ2-3,TGTGCCTGGAGTTTTCCGACAGGCCGCACAGATACGCAGTATTTT,CAWSFPTGRTDTQYF
-,-,TRBV6-2/TRBV6-3,TRBJ2-7,TGTGCCAGCAGTTACTACCCGACAGGATCCGAGCAGTACTTC,CASSYYPTGSEQYF
-,-,TRBV28,TRBJ1-2,TGTGCCAGCAGGAATACAGGGAAAAGGCGCTACACCTTC,CASRNTGKRRYTF
-,-,TRBV19,TRBJ2-3,TGTGCCAGTAGACGGGGACAAAAGGAGACGCAGTATTTT,CASRRGQKETQYF
TRBD1,-,TRBV18,TRBJ1-6,TGTGCCAGCTCCCCGGACAGGGGTAATTCACCCCTCCACTTT,CASSPDRGNSPLHF
TRBD2,-,TRBV4-1,TRBJ2-1,TGCGCCAGCAGCCCGGAGGCTAGCGGGAGGAAGTTCTTC,CASSPEASGRKFF
TRBD1,-,TRBV11-2,TRBJ2-5,TGTGCCAGCAGCCGGGGGGACAGGGGCTACCAAGAGACCCAGTACTTC,CASSRGDRGYQETQYF
-,-,TRBV12-5,TRBJ2-5,TGTGCTAGTGGTTTGGATCCAGGAAAGACCCAGTACTTC,CASGLDPGKTQYF
TRBD1,-,TRBV14,TRBJ2-7,TGTGCCAGCAGCCCAAGGGGACAGGGGGCTCACGAGCAGTACTTC,CASSPRGQGAHEQYF
TRBD2,-,TRBV28,TRBJ2-3,TGTGCCAGCACAACCGGGAGGGCCCCTGATACGCAGTATTTT,CASTTGRAPDTQYF
-,-,TRBV24-1,TRBJ2-1,TGTGCCACCAGTGATTTAAAGCGTTCAAGCTCCTACAATGAGCAGTTCTTC,CATSDLKRSSSYNEQFF
-,-,TRBV18,TRBJ2-5,TGTGCCAGCTCACCGGGGCTACCCCCCGAGACCCAGTACTTC,CASSPGLPPETQYF
-,-,TRBV24-1,TRBJ1-5,TGTGCCACCAGTGATTTTGTCGGGGGCAATCAGCCCCAGCATTTT,CATSDFVGGNQPQHF
TRBD1,-,TRBV7-2,TRBJ2-7,TGTGCCAGCAGAGGACAGGGAGCCTCCTACGAGCAGTACTTC,CASRGQGASYEQYF
TRBD1,-,TRBV5-1,TRBJ1-1,TGCGCCAGCAGCCGTGGACAGGGGAACACTGAAGCTTTCTTT,CASSRGQGNTEAFF
TRBD2,-,TRBV11-2,TRBJ2-1,TGTGCCAGCAGCCCACTAGCGGGAGGTTACAATGAGCAGTTCTTC,CASSPLAGGYNEQFF
-,-,TRBV19,TRBJ2-7,TGTGCCAGTATGGCAGGAGGTCCGCAGATCTACGAGCAGTACTTC,CASMAGGPQIYEQYF
TRBD1,once,TRBV30,TRBJ1-5,TGTGCCTGGAGTGTAACGACAGGGGGGCAGCCCCAGCATTTT,CAWSVTTGGQPQHF
-,few,TRBV6-2/TRBV6-3,TRBJ1-2,TGTGCCAGCAGTTCCCTCGCAGGGTGGAGAGTCTATGGCTACACCTTC,CASSSLAGWRVYGYTF
-,-,TRBV7-8,TRBJ2-2,TGTGCCAGCAGCCCCCCTCGGGGAGGGGGGAACGGGGAGCTGTTTTTT,CASSPPRGGGNGELFF
-,-,TRBV28,TRBJ2-2,TGTGCCAGCAGTTTAGGCCTCGCGAACACCGGGGAGCTGTTTTTT,CASSLGLANTGELFF
-,-,TRBV5-6,TRBJ1-5,TGTGCCAGCAGCTTTTCGTACGGAGGGCAGCCCCAGCATTTT,CASSFSYGGQPQHF
-,-,TRBV5-1,TRBJ2-7,TGCGCCAGCAGCTCGTACTGGAGCGAGCAGTACTTC,CASSSYWSEQYF
TRBD1,-,TRBV12-3/TRBV12-4,TRBJ2-7,TGTGCCAGCAGTCAAGACAGGGTCGGGCAGTACTTC,CASSQDRVGQYF
-,-,TRBV30,TRBJ2-7,TGTGCCTGGAGTTCTGCCTACGAGCAGTACTTC,CAWSSAYEQYF
TRBD1,-,TRBV28,TRBJ1-2,TGTGCCAGCAGTTTAGGACAGGGGCCCAATGGCTACACCTTC,CASSLGQGPNGYTF
TRBD1,-,TRBV6-2/TRBV6-3,TRBJ2-1,TGTGCCAGCAGTTATCCCGGGACAGTTAATTCCTACAATGAGCAGTTCTTC,CASSYPGTVNSYNEQFF
-,-,TRBV28,TRBJ2-4,TGTGCCAGCAGTTCCCCCAGGGGCGGTACCCGAAACATTCAGTACTTC,CASSSPRGGTRNIQYF
TRBD2,-,TRBV4-1,TRBJ2-7,TGCGCCAGCAGCCCGGAAGGTCTAGCGGCCTACGAGCAGTACTTC,CASSPEGLAAYEQYF
TRBD2,-,TRBV4-2,TRBJ2-1,TGTGCCAGCAGCCCCTCTAGCGGGAGCAATGAGCAGTTCTTC,CASSPSSGSNEQFF